Sequencing of this TCR beta chain was carried out in a study of cytomegalovirus exposure and HLA in healthy donors. Study in general: Genotyping showed approximately 81% of hundreds of donors falling in the Caucasian-associated ancestry cluster. Whole-study findings and limits: Accurate prediction of HLA-A and HLA-B alleles (for most subjects) was reportedly achieved from TCR beta sequences. An analysis was carried out later, and it reportedly showed fewer N-insertions in an Asian-associated ancestry cluster than the approximately 670-donor mean. Earlier analysis yielded a pattern in which most TCR beta V segments were productive about 90% or about 30% of the time.

Both 60 Vbeta primers and 13 Jbeta primers went into the PCR. Repertoires were generated with immunoSEQ multiplex PCR, while TCRdb's copy carries only in-frame clones and drops some. The table lists 250,000 to 300,000 clones, about nine tenths of them singletons. This CDR3 is 15 amino acids long. Remarks on this clone: Its antigen remains unidentified.

Sequenced sample: PBMCs. This sequence was found in a girl under 10 years old in good health and CMV-seronegative. This chain connects TRBV21-1 to TRBJ1-1; TRBD1 is the table's D call and was not checked against the DNA. TRBV21-1 is an annotated pseudogene. The CDR3 DNA is TGTGCCAGCAGCAAAGGTACAGGAGTACACACTGAAGCTTTCTTT. Protein sequence: CASSKGTGVHTEAFF.